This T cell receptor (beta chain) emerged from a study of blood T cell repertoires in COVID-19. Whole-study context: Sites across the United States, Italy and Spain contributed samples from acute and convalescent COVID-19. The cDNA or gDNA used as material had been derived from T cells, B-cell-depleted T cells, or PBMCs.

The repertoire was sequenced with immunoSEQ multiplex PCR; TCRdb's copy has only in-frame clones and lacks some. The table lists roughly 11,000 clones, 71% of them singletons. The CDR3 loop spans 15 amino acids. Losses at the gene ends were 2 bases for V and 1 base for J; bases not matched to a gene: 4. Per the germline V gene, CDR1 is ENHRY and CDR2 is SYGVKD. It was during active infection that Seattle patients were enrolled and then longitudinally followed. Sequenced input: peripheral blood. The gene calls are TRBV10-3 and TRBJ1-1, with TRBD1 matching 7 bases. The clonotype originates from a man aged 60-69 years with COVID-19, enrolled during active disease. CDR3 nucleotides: TGTGCCATCAGTGAGGGAGGGGGCAGGAACACTGAAGCTTTCTTT. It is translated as CAISEGGGRNTEAFF.